Listed below are T cell receptor beta chains from one sample, sequenced in a study of cytomegalovirus exposure and HLA in healthy donors. The protocol was immunoSEQ multiplex PCR, while the TCRdb copy is restricted to in-frame clones and leaves out a portion. The table records approximately 46,000 clones, 80% to 95% of them present only once. What was sequenced was PBMCs. These receptors came from a woman between 18 and 29 years old in good health and CMV-seronegative. Both conserved end residues are part of each CDR3. D genes are given only for firm matches. Size is stated for part of the rows, as once, few or many counts, or as a class when the clone is expanded.

V gene	J gene	D gene	clone size	CDR3 protein	CDR3 DNA
TRBV29-1	TRBJ2-1	NA	NA	CSVATGTASWRQFF	TGCAGCGTTGCAACAGGGACGGCGTCCTGGAGGCAGTTCTTC
TRBV5-6	TRBJ2-7	TRBD1	NA	CASSRTGQGQYF	TGTGCCAGCAGCAGGACAGGGCAAGGGCAGTACTTC
TRBV28	TRBJ1-5	NA	NA	CASSLSFRVPDWDNQPQHF	TGTGCCAGCAGTTTATCGTTCAGGGTCCCCGATTGGGACAATCAGCCCCAGCATTTT
TRBV6-5	TRBJ1-2	NA	NA	CASNPIQGLADGYTF	TGTGCCAGCAACCCGATCCAGGGGCTGGCGGATGGCTACACCTTC
TRBV6-5	TRBJ1-4	TRBD1	NA	CASSYASQGSNEKLFF	TGTGCCAGCAGTTACGCCTCACAGGGGTCTAATGAAAAACTGTTTTTT
TRBV6-1	TRBJ1-1	TRBD1	NA	CASSGKTGGTEAFF	TGTGCCAGCAGTGGCAAGACAGGGGGCACTGAAGCTTTCTTT
TRBV28	TRBJ1-1	NA	NA	CASSLRTAPYTEAFF	TGTGCCAGCAGTCTGAGGACAGCACCTTACACTGAAGCTTTCTTT
TRBV28	TRBJ2-7	TRBD2	NA	CASSLTSGRNPYEQYF	TGTGCCAGCAGTTTGACTAGCGGGAGGAACCCCTACGAGCAGTACTTC
TRBV4-1	TRBJ2-3	TRBD2	NA	CASSQVASGGADTQYF	TGCGCCAGCAGCCAAGTCGCTAGCGGGGGGGCAGATACGCAGTATTTT
TRBV6-1	TRBJ2-5	TRBD1	NA	CASSVGTAFGEETQYF	TGTGCCAGCAGTGTGGGGACAGCCTTTGGTGAAGAGACCCAGTACTTC
TRBV28	TRBJ2-7	TRBD1	NA	CASLTGQGGEQYF	TGTGCCAGCTTAACCGGACAGGGGGGCGAGCAGTACTTC
TRBV7-9	TRBJ2-2	NA	NA	CASRRTANTGELFF	TGTGCCAGCAGGCGGACTGCAAACACCGGGGAGCTGTTTTTT
TRBV30	TRBJ1-1	NA	NA	CAWTGVNTEAFF	TGTGCCTGGACAGGGGTGAACACTGAAGCTTTCTTT
TRBV5-3	TRBJ2-1	TRBD2	once	CARSYYSGGAYNEQFF	TGTGCCAGAAGCTACTATAGCGGGGGGGCCTACAATGAGCAGTTCTTC
TRBV28	TRBJ1-1	NA	NA	CASTTDSVGSEAFF	TGTGCCAGCACTACTGACAGCGTAGGGTCTGAAGCTTTCTTT
TRBV2	TRBJ2-7	NA	NA	CASSELPQIIQYF	TGTGCCAGCAGTGAATTGCCACAAATTATTCAGTACTTC